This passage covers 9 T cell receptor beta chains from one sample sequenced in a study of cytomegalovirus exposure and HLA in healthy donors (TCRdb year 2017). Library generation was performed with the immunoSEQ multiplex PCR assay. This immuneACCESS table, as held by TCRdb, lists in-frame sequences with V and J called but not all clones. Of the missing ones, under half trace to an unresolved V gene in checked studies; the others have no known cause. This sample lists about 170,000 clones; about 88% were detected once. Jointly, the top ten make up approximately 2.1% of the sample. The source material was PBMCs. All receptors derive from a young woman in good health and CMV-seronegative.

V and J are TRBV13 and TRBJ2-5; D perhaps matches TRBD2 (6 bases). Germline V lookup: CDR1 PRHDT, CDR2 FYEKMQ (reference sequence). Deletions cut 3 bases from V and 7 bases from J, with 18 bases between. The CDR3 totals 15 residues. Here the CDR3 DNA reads TGTGCCAGCAGCTTCCGACGGGGGATGCAGGCGACCCAGTACTTC. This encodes CASSFRRGMQATQYF.

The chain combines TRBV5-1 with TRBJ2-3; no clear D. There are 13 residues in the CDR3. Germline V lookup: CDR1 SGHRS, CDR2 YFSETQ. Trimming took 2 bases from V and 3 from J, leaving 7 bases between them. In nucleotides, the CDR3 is TGCGCCAGCAGCTTCCGCGAAACAGATACGCAGTATTTT. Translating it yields CASSFRETDTQYF.

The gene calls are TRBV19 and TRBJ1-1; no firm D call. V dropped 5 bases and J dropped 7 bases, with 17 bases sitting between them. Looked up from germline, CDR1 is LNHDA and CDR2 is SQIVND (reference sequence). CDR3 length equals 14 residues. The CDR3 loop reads CASSPSLRGIEAFF. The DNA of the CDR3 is TGTGCCAGTAGTCCGTCCCTGCGAGGGATTGAAGCTTTCTTT. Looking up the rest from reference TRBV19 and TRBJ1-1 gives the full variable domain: DGGITQSPKYLFRKEGQNVTLSCEQNLNHDAMYWYRQDPGQGLRLIYYSQIVNDFQKGDIAEGYSVSREKKESFPLTVTSAQKNPTAFYLCASSPSLRGIEAFFGQGTRLTVV.

The chain's CDR3 is CASRYRGAYEQYF. The CDR3 bases are TGTGCCAGCAGGTACAGGGGGGCCTACGAGCAGTACTTC. The V and J genes are TRBV6-1 and TRBJ2-7, with TRBD1 matching over 8 bases. Unmatched junction bases numbered 3, after V lost 6 bases and J lost 2 bases. Germline CDR1 MNHNS, CDR2 SASEGT. The CDR3 is 13 residues long.

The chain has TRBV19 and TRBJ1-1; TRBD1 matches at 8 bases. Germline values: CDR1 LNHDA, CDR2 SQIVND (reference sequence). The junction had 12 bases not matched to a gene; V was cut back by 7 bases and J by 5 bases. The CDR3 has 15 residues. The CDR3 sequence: CASIGQGKWKTEAFF. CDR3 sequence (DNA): TGTGCCAGTATAGGACAGGGTAAGTGGAAGACTGAAGCTTTCTTT. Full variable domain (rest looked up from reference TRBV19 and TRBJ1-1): DGGITQSPKYLFRKEGQNVTLSCEQNLNHDAMYWYRQDPGQGLRLIYYSQIVNDFQKGDIAEGYSVSREKKESFPLTVTSAQKNPTAFYLCASIGQGKWKTEAFFGQGTRLTVV.

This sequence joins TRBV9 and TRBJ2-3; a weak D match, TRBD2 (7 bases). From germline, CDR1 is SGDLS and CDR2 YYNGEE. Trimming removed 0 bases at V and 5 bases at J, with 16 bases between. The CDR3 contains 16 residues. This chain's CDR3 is CASSVGAGARGDTQYF. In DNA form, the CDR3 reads TGTGCCAGCAGCGTAGGGGCGGGGGCGCGGGGAGATACGCAGTATTTT.

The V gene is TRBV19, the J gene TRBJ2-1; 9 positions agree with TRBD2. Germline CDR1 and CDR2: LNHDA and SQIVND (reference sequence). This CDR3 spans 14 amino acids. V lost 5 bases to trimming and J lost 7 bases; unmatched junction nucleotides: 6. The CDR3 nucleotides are TGTGCCAGTAGTCCGGGACTAGCCCAGAATGAGCAGTTCTTC. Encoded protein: CASSPGLAQNEQFF. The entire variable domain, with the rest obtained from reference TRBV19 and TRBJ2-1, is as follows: DGGITQSPKYLFRKEGQNVTLSCEQNLNHDAMYWYRQDPGQGLRLIYYSQIVNDFQKGDIAEGYSVSREKKESFPLTVTSAQKNPTAFYLCASSPGLAQNEQFFGPGTRLTVL.

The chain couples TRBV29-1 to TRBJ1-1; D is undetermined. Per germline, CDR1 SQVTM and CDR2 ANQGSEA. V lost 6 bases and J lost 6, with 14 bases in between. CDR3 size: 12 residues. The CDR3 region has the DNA TGCAGCGTAAAAGGGAGGGATGCTGAAGCTTTCTTT. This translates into CSVKGRDAEAFF. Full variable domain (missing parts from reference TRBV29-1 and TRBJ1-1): SAVISQKPSRDICQRGTSLTIQCQVDSQVTMMFWYRQQPGQSLTLIATANQGSEATYESGFVIDKFPISRPNLTFSTLTVSNMSPEDSSIYLCSVKGRDAEAFFGQGTRLTVV.

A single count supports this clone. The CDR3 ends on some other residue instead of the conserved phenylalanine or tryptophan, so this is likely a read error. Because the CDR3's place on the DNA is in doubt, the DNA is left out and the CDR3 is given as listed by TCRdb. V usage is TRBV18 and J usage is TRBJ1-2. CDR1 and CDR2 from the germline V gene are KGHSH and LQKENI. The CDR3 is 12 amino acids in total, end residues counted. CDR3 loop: CASSRLTDGSLT.